This section outlines one T cell receptor (beta chain) sequence together with its context. Its antigen is not known. The source of the sample is a study of T-cell memory formation after mild COVID-19. As for the study in general: Largely, TCR clusters stayed within a single donor.

One entry per CDR3 protein, called by TCRdb with MiXCR from the 5' RACE reads. The table includes roughly 300,000 distinct CDR3 sequences, approximately 15% detected once. Study-level points and caveats: A second wave expanding day 15 to 37 was CD4+-biased; contracting clones were balanced.

The V and J ends lost 6 bases and 5 bases respectively, with 11 bases between them. The CDR3 totals 12 residues. CDR1 and CDR2 (germline): MNHEY, SVGEGT. J is TRBJ2-7 and V is TRBV6-2 or TRBV6-3; tentatively, D is TRBD1 or TRBD2 (5 bases each). The sequenced material came from PBMCs or a T cell subset sorted from them (not recorded which). This TCR came from a man aged 18 to 30 who had mild COVID-19 (a few samples of this study predate the infection). Cell type and time point are not known. CDR3 region: CASSHGTHEQYV. Here the CDR3 DNA reads TGTGCCAGCAGCCACGGGACCCACGAGCAGTACGTC.